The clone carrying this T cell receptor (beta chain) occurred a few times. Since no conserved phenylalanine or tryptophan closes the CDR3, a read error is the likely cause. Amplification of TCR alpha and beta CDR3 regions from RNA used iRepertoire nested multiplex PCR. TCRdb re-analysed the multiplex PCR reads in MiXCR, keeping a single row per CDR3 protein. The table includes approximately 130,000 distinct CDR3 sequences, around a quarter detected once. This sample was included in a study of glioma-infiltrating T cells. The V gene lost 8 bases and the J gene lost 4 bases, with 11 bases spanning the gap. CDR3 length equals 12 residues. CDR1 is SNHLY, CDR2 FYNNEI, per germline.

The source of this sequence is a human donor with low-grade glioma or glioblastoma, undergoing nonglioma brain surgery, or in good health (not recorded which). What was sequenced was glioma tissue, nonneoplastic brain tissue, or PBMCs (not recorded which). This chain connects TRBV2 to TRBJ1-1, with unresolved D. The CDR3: CASRRDTTEAFS. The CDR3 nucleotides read TGTGCCAGCCGACGGGATACCACTGAAGCTTTCTCT.